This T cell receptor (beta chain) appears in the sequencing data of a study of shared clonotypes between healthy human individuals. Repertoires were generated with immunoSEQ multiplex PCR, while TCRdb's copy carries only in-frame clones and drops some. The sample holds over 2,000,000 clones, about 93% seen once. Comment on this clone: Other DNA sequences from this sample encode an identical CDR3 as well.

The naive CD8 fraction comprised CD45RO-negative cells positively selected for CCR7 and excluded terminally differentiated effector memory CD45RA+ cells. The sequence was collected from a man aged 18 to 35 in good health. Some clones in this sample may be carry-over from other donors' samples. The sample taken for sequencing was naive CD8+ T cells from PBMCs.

The CDR3 nucleotides are TGTGCCAGCAAGTTGGCGGGAGAGTACAATGAGCAGTTCTTC. Protein sequence: CASKLAGEYNEQFF. The chain has TRBV28 and TRBJ2-1, with 7 bases aligning to TRBD2. The V gene end was trimmed by 7 bases and the J gene end by 4 bases; junction bases not matched to a gene: 7. This CDR3 region has 14 residues. Germline CDR1 reads MDHEN; CDR2 reads SYDVKM.